Below are 23 T cell receptor beta chains sequenced from a single sample in a study of cytomegalovirus exposure and HLA in healthy donors. A multiplex PCR was run with 60 Vbeta primers and 13 Jbeta primers. Generated by immunoSEQ multiplex PCR, the TCRdb table keeps only in-frame clones and is missing some. Of about 130,000 clones detected, less than 90% appear once; the ten largest clones hold 20%. The specimen sequenced was PBMCs. These receptors came from a man in his late teens or twenties in good health and CMV-seropositive.

This clone was observed a handful of times. A junction boundary mismatches the germline segment, possibly from a read error. This sequence joins TRBV5-6 and TRBJ2-7, with TRBD2 matching 8 bases. CDR3 length equals 14 residues. The V gene's germline CDR1 is SGHDT and CDR2 YYEEEE. The CDR3 DNA is TGTGCCAGCAGTTCGGCGGGGGGCTCCTACGGGCAGTACTTC. As protein: CASSSAGGSYGQYF.

This chain joins TRBV5-4 and TRBJ2-5, with 7 bases that match TRBD2. The CDR3 is 16 amino acids. CDR1 is SGHNT, CDR2 YYREEE, per germline (reference sequence). V gave up 6 bases and J gave up 2 bases; unmatched junction bases: 13. In DNA form, the CDR3 reads TGTGCCAGCACCAAAGTCGGGGGGTTGAGTCAAGAGACCCAGTACTTC. This translates into CASTKVGGLSQETQYF.

The rearrangement uses TRBV6-4 and TRBJ2-2; no definite D call. The CDR3 is made up of 13 amino acids. V was pared by 0 bases and J by 6 bases, with 5 bases between. Looked up from germline, CDR1 is MRHNA and CDR2 is SNTAGT. DNA for the CDR3: TGTGCCAGCAGTGACTCAACTGCCGGGGAGCTGTTTTTT. It encodes CASSDSTAGELFF.

The chain is built from TRBV9 and TRBJ2-3; 16 bases align to TRBD2. Trimming took 1 base from V and 0 from J; bases not matched to a gene: 5. There are 19 residues in the CDR3. Germline V lookup: CDR1 SGDLS, CDR2 YYNGEE. The CDR3 coding sequence is TGTGCCAGCAGCGTATTCGGGACTAGCGGGGGGGATAGCACAGATACGCAGTATTTT. It codes for CASSVFGTSGGDSTDTQYF.

J is TRBJ1-1 and V is TRBV10-3, with D uncertain. The CDR3 extends over 13 amino acids. V gave up 11 bases and J gave up 0 bases, with 13 bases separating them. Germline assignment: CDR1 ENHRY and CDR2 SYGVKD. The CDR3 nucleotides read TGTGCCTGTGGACGGGAGTTGAACACTGAAGCTTTCTTT. The encoded protein is CACGRELNTEAFF.

This chain uses TRBV30 with TRBJ1-5; D not resolved. V lost 3 bases and J lost 2, with 14 bases in between. CDR1 GTSNPN and CDR2 SVGIG come from the germline V gene (reference sequence). The CDR3 totals 15 residues. CDR3 nucleotide sequence: TGTGCCTGGAGCGCGGGAGGAATAGGCAATCAGCCCCAGCATTTT. Its translation is CAWSAGGIGNQPQHF.

The V call is TRBV6-1, the J call TRBJ2-1; D might be TRBD2 (5 bases). The CDR3 length is 14 residues. The germline V gene encodes CDR1 MNHNS and CDR2 SASEGT. The V gene lost 7 bases and the J gene lost 0 bases, with 10 bases spanning the gap. Here the CDR3 DNA reads TGTGCCAGCATTCGAGCGGCCTCCTACAATGAGCAGTTCTTC. The encoded protein is CASIRAASYNEQFF.

This rearrangement joins TRBV5-4 to TRBJ2-3; 12 nucleotides line up with TRBD2. The CDR3 is 19 amino acids. Per germline, CDR1 SGHNT and CDR2 YYREEE (reference sequence). J gave up 1 base and V 0 bases, and 9 bases lay outside the gene matches. The CDR3 bases are TGTGCCAGCAGCTTGGATTTACTAGCGGGGGGAATCGGCACAGATACGCAGTATTTT. This codes for CASSLDLLAGGIGTDTQYF.

The rearrangement uses TRBV18 and TRBJ2-7, with 12 bases that match TRBD1. CDR3 length equals 16 residues. Germline loops: CDR1 KGHSH, CDR2 LQKENI. V lost 3 bases to trimming and J lost 0 bases; unmatched junction nucleotides: 3. CDR3 sequence reads: CASSPPGQGASYEQYF. CDR3 in DNA: TGTGCCAGCTCACCCCCGGGACAGGGGGCCTCCTACGAGCAGTACTTC.

This clone has a handful of counts. This chain joins TRBV9 and TRBJ1-2; D gene ambiguous. CDR1 and CDR2 (germline): SGDLS, YYNGEE. V was pared by 5 bases and J by 2 bases, with 13 bases between. This CDR3 region has 14 residues. The CDR3 DNA reads TGTGCCAGCAGTCCGTACACGATAAACTATGGCTACACCTTC. It encodes CASSPYTINYGYTF.

This sequence joins TRBV28 and TRBJ2-5; 12 bases fit TRBD2. CDR3 length: 16 residues. J was trimmed by 5 bases and V by 3 bases; bases with no gene match: 7. Germline CDR1 is MDHEN and CDR2 is SYDVKM. CDR3 protein: CASSLLAGGLGETQYF. CDR3 DNA: TGTGCCAGCAGTTTGCTAGCGGGGGGGCTGGGGGAGACCCAGTACTTC.

The rearrangement links TRBV30 to TRBJ1-6; D is possibly TRBD1 (5 bases). There are 14 residues in the CDR3. Germline V gives CDR1 GTSNPN, CDR2 SVGIG (reference sequence). V lost 5 bases, J lost 9 bases, and 17 bases lay in between. The CDR3 spells CAWDPRAVGSPLHF. In nucleotides, the CDR3 is TGTGCCTGGGATCCCAGGGCGGTAGGTTCACCCCTCCACTTT.

Here the CDR3 reads CASTNGIEAFF. DNA of the CDR3: TGTGCCAGCACTAACGGGATTGAAGCTTTCTTT. The chain combines TRBV27 with TRBJ1-1; D is unresolved. Germline V gene data show CDR1 as MNHEY and CDR2 as SMNVEV (reference sequence). This CDR3 contains 11 residues. Between the trimmed V and J ends, which lost 7 bases and 7 bases, there was a span of 10 bases.

The V and J genes are TRBV9 and TRBJ1-6; possible D gene TRBD1, 6 bases. Per the germline V gene, CDR1 is SGDLS and CDR2 is YYNGEE. Trimming removed 3 bases at V and 8 bases at J, with 15 bases between. The CDR3 is 15 amino acids. The CDR3 DNA sequence: TGTGCCAGCAGCGATCTCAGGGGTAGAGATTCACCCCTCCACTTT. It is translated as CASSDLRGRDSPLHF.

J is TRBJ2-5 and V is TRBV11-3, with TRBD1 identical over 8 bases. Germline V gene data show CDR1 as SGHNT and CDR2 as YENEEA. This CDR3 comprises 15 residues. With V trimmed by 1 base and J by 5 bases, 6 bases remained unmatched. The CDR3 protein is CASSLGTRTGETQYF. CDR3 bases: TGTGCCAGCAGCTTAGGGACTCGGACAGGGGAGACCCAGTACTTC.

V is TRBV5-1 and J is TRBJ2-5; 10 bases align to TRBD2. The germline V gene encodes CDR1 SGHRS and CDR2 YFSETQ. The CDR3 contains 16 residues. With 0 bases clipped from V and 7 bases from J, the junction kept 9 bases outside the gene matches. The CDR3 loop reads CASSLAVAGGPGTQYF. For the CDR3, the DNA is TGCGCCAGCAGCTTGGCGGTAGCGGGGGGCCCGGGGACCCAGTACTTC.

The chain uses TRBV9 and TRBJ2-7; no clear D. Trimming took 3 bases from V and 2 from J, leaving 12 bases between them. The germline V gene has CDR1 SGDLS and CDR2 YYNGEE. This CDR3 has 14 residues. The CDR3 is CASSARLDPYEQYF. In DNA form, the CDR3 reads TGTGCCAGCAGCGCCCGACTCGATCCCTACGAGCAGTACTTC. The entire variable domain, with the rest obtained from reference TRBV9 and TRBJ2-7, is as follows: DSGVTQTPKHLITATGQRVTLRCSPRSGDLSVYWYQQSLDQGLQFLIQYYNGEERAKGNILERFSAQQFPDLHSELNLSSLELGDSALYFCASSARLDPYEQYFGPGTRLTVT.

This clone was observed a handful of times. Within the sample, other DNA sequences also encode this same CDR3. The gene calls are TRBV18 and TRBJ1-4; 7 bases agree with TRBD1. Germline CDR1 KGHSH, CDR2 LQKENI. This CDR3 region has 15 residues. J gave up 5 bases and V 1 base, and 4 bases lay outside the gene matches. The CDR3 is CASSPRGGSNEKLFF. CDR3 in DNA: TGTGCCAGCTCACCACGAGGGGGCTCCAATGAAAAACTGTTTTTT.

V is TRBV30 and J is TRBJ2-7; a weak D match, TRBD1 (6 bases). V was shortened by 1 base and J by 3 bases, with 10 bases between the two germline ends. The CDR3 runs to 13 residues. The germline V gene encodes CDR1 GTSNPN and CDR2 SVGIG (reference sequence). CDR3 nucleotides: TGTGCCTGGAGTGCAGGGGCGCTCTACGAGCAGTACTTC. This codes for CAWSAGALYEQYF.

This sequence joins TRBV6-5 and TRBJ2-7; 7 bases fit TRBD1. CDR1 is MNHEY, CDR2 SVGAGI, per germline. The CDR3 length is 13 residues. V shed 5 bases, J shed 6 bases, and the junction held 7 bases outside the gene matches. The CDR3 nucleotides are TGTGCCAGCAGTCAGGGGGTTAGGGGCGAGCAGTACTTC. Protein product: CASSQGVRGEQYF.

J is TRBJ2-5 and V is TRBV10-2; TRBD1 agrees at 7 bases. The closer fit of TRBJ2-7 to the DNA end suggests the J call may be wrong. CDR1 WSHSY and CDR2 SAAADI come from the germline V gene. The CDR3 covers 14 residues. CDR3 residues: CASSESTGPYEQYF. The CDR3 DNA follows: TGCGCCAGCAGTGAGTCGACAGGGCCCTACGAGCAGTACTTC.

The V call is TRBV12-5, the J call TRBJ1-2; a weak D match, TRBD1 (5 bases). The V end lost 0 bases, the J end lost 2 bases, and 13 bases lay between the germline ends. This CDR3 is 16 amino acids long. Germline loops: CDR1 LGHNT, CDR2 FRNRAP. CDR3 coding DNA: TGTGCTAGTGGTTTGGTCGGGCGGGGCGAAAACTATGGCTACACCTTC. It yields the protein CASGLVGRGENYGYTF.

The chain carries TRBV4-3 and TRBJ2-7; D may be TRBD1 (6 bases). The CDR3 sequence is 18 residues long. V lost 3 bases and J lost 4, with 25 bases in between. The germline V gene encodes CDR1 LGHNA and CDR2 YSLEER. Here the CDR3 reads CASSQTSFVDRSQYEQYF. The CDR3 region has the DNA TGCGCCAGCAGCCAGACTTCCTTCGTTGACAGGTCTCAATACGAGCAGTACTTC.